The 23 T cell receptor beta chains below all came from one sample that was sequenced in a study of T cell responses to AZD1222 COVID-19 vaccine (dated by TCRdb to about 2021). Libraries were prepared through the immunoSEQ multiplex PCR assay. Sourced from immuneACCESS, this table was stored by TCRdb with only in-frame sequences that have V and J called. A share of the clones is absent; for the studies checked, an unresolved V gene accounts for under half, and the remainder has no known explanation. A total of 120,000 or so clones appear in this sample, over 75% of them only once. The ten largest clones capture just over 7% of the sample. The sample's time point label, in plain terms: baseline before first vaccination. The input for sequencing was peripheral blood, taken on day 0 of AZD1222 vaccination. These receptors all stem from an adult in good health.

The chain links TRBV7-2 to TRBJ1-6; D is possibly TRBD1 (6 bases). The CDR3 spans 14 residues. Trimming left V 5 bases short and J 9 bases short, with 14 bases between. CDR1 and CDR2 (germline): SGHTA, FQGNSA. The CDR3: CASSPGDMGSPLHF. The DNA of the CDR3 is TGTGCCAGCAGCCCTGGGGACATGGGTTCACCCCTCCACTTT.

This chain joins TRBV7-2 and TRBJ2-7; the match to TRBD2 covers 12 bases. The CDR3 has 17 residues. Trimming took 5 bases from V and 3 from J; bases not matched to a gene: 11. Germline values: CDR1 SGHTA, CDR2 FQGNSA. Here the CDR3 reads CASSPSPRTSGNYEQYF. As DNA, the CDR3 is TGTGCCAGCAGCCCATCCCCCAGGACTAGCGGGAACTACGAGCAGTACTTC.

The J gene is TRBJ1-5, the V gene TRBV28, with 7 bases fitting TRBD1. Germline CDR1 reads MDHEN; CDR2 reads SYDVKM. The CDR3 extends over 13 amino acids. V shed 6 bases and J 5 bases; nucleotides not matched to a gene: 4. CDR3 amino acids: CASRGTVDQPQHF. CDR3 sequence (DNA): TGTGCCAGCAGAGGGACAGTCGATCAGCCCCAGCATTTT.

CDR3 sequence (DNA): TGCGCCAGCAGCTGGGGGGACAGGGCCGATACGCAGTATTTT. It is translated as CASSWGDRADTQYF. V is TRBV5-1 and J is TRBJ2-3; TRBD1 aligns across 9 bases. V was pared by 3 bases and J by 6 bases, with 5 bases of the junction left unmatched. CDR1 and CDR2 (germline): SGHRS, YFSETQ. This CDR3 contains 14 residues.

This clone has just one count. The rearrangement links TRBV29-1 to TRBJ2-2; 10 bases align to TRBD1. The CDR3 extends over 13 amino acids. Germline V gives CDR1 SQVTM, CDR2 ANQGSEA. V lost 7 bases and J lost 6; bases outside the gene matches: 5. This CDR3 is CSASGTGAGELFF. The CDR3 DNA reads TGCAGCGCCTCCGGGACAGGGGCCGGGGAGCTGTTTTTT.

The chain links TRBV9 to TRBJ2-7; 8 bases line up with TRBD2. CDR3 length: 14 amino acids. The junction had 8 bases not matched to a gene; V was cut back by 4 bases and J by 5 bases. The germline gives CDR1 SGDLS, CDR2 YYNGEE. Here the CDR3 DNA reads TGTGCCAGCAGCCCTGGACTAGCTACCAACGAGCAGTACTTC. It is translated as CASSPGLATNEQYF.

For the CDR3, the DNA is TGTGCCAGCAGTGTGGGCAGGGTTGGTGAAGCTTTCTTT. Protein sequence: CASSVGRVGEAFF. The genes are TRBV2 and TRBJ1-1; perhaps TRBD1 as D (5 bases). Germline CDR1 SNHLY, CDR2 FYNNEI. V was pared by 4 bases and J by 7 bases, with 13 bases between. The CDR3 consists of 13 residues.

This clone was picked up a small number of times. The chain uses TRBV25-1 and TRBJ2-1; D may match TRBD1 or TRBD2 (5 bases each). Trimming took 6 bases from V and 13 from J, leaving 25 bases between them. Germline V gene lookup returns CDR1 MGHDK and CDR2 SYGVNS. The CDR3 covers 15 residues. As DNA, the CDR3 is TGTGCCAGCAGCTCCGGGACGCCAGACGGTATACGACAGTTCTTC. Its protein is CASSSGTPDGIRQFF.

This clone appeared a single time. The gene calls are TRBV19 and TRBJ2-7; 11 positions agree with TRBD2. Germline V gene sequence: CDR1 LNHDA, CDR2 SQIVND (reference sequence). This CDR3 has 17 residues. V trimming: 3 bases; J trimming: 2 bases; junction bases outside the gene matches: 9. CDR3 sequence: CASSIGLAGGIAYEQYF. For the CDR3, the DNA is TGTGCCAGTAGTATCGGGCTAGCGGGAGGAATTGCCTACGAGCAGTACTTC. The whole variable domain, filled in from reference TRBV19 and TRBJ2-7, reads DGGITQSPKYLFRKEGQNVTLSCEQNLNHDAMYWYRQDPGQGLRLIYYSQIVNDFQKGDIAEGYSVSREKKESFPLTVTSAQKNPTAFYLCASSIGLAGGIAYEQYFGPGTRLTVT.

The rearrangement links TRBV7-8 to TRBJ2-5, with D possibly being TRBD2 (5 bases). CDR3 length: 16 residues. Germline values: CDR1 SGHVS, CDR2 FQNEAQ. V dropped 1 base and J dropped 3 bases, with 15 bases sitting between them. The CDR3: CASSLGAVRTKETQYF. The CDR3 DNA follows: TGTGCCAGCAGCTTAGGAGCGGTGCGTACGAAAGAGACCCAGTACTTC. The entire variable domain, with the rest obtained from reference TRBV7-8 and TRBJ2-5, is as follows: GAGVSQSPRYKVAKRGQDVALRCDPISGHVSLFWYQQALGQGPEFLTYFQNEAQLDKSGLPSDRFFAERPEGSVSTLKIQRTQQEDSAVYLCASSLGAVRTKETQYFGPGTRLLVL.

V is TRBV2 and J is TRBJ1-5; possibly TRBD1 for D (5 bases). Germline assignment: CDR1 SNHLY and CDR2 FYNNEI. Trimming removed 7 bases at V and 8 bases at J, with 21 bases between. The CDR3 contains 15 residues. The CDR3 loop is CASNSQGSQVEPQHF. Here the CDR3 DNA reads TGTGCCAGCAACTCTCAGGGTTCTCAAGTTGAGCCCCAGCATTTT. Full variable domain (remainder filled in from reference TRBV2 and TRBJ1-5): EPEVTQTPSHQVTQMGQEVILRCVPISNHLYFYWYRQILGQKVEFLVSFYNNEISEKSEIFDDQFSVERPDGSNFTLKIRSTKLEDSAMYFCASNSQGSQVEPQHFGDGTRLSIL.

For this clone: Its ends do not fully match the called genes, so a read error is possible. The V and J genes are TRBV4-1 and TRBJ1-3; TRBD1 is a possible D gene (6 bases). The germline CDR1 and CDR2 sequences are MGHRA and YSYEKL. The CDR3 spans 19 residues. The CDR3 DNA sequence: TGCGCCAGCAGTCAAGCTAGGGGGACGGAGATCCCCTCTGGAAACACCATATATTTT. Encoded protein: CASSQARGTEIPSGNTIYF.

This chain uses TRBV7-8 with TRBJ1-2; weak D call: TRBD1 (5 bases). Germline lookup yields CDR1 SGHVS and CDR2 FQNEAQ. Trimming removed 4 bases at V and 7 bases at J, with 19 bases between. The CDR3 loop spans 15 amino acids. The CDR3 loop is CASSYKTQVDSGYTF. CDR3 nucleotides: TGTGCCAGCAGCTATAAAACACAGGTGGACTCTGGCTACACCTTC.

The J gene is TRBJ1-5, the V gene TRBV28; 8 positions match TRBD1. Germline-derived CDR1 and CDR2 are MDHEN and SYDVKM. The CDR3 contains 12 residues. J lost 6 bases, V lost 7 bases, and 2 bases had no gene match. In DNA, the CDR3 is TGTGCCAGCAACACAGGGGGTCAGCCCCAGCATTTT. Its translation is CASNTGGQPQHF.

CDR3 nucleotides: TGTGCCAGTAGTAGGGTCTTGGACAGCTCCTACGAGCAGTACTTC. It encodes CASSRVLDSSYEQYF. The chain joins TRBV19 to TRBJ2-7, with a weak D call TRBD1 (6 bases). The V gene's germline CDR1 is LNHDA and CDR2 SQIVND (reference sequence). V was clipped by 4 bases and J by 0 bases, with 13 bases between them. The CDR3 runs to 15 residues.

V and J are TRBV30 and TRBJ1-1, with TRBD1 identical over 9 bases. This CDR3 contains 15 residues. Germline assignment: CDR1 GTSNPN and CDR2 SVGIG (reference sequence). The trim removed 1 base at V and 4 bases at J, leaving 7 bases unmatched. CDR3 in DNA: TGTGCCTGGAGTGCCTATGGGACAGGGATCACTGAAGCTTTCTTT. This encodes CAWSAYGTGITEAFF.

The rearrangement uses TRBV29-1 and TRBJ1-2, with D perhaps matching TRBD1 (5 bases). Looked up from germline, CDR1 is SQVTM and CDR2 is ANQGSEA. V lost 4 bases, J lost 5 bases, and 14 bases lay in between. CDR3 length equals 13 residues. The DNA of the CDR3 is TGCAGCGTTGTCGGGGGTGGAGGGTATGGCTACACCTTC. Encoded protein: CSVVGGGGYGYTF. Using reference TRBV29-1 and TRBJ1-2 for the parts outside the CDR3, the full variable domain is SAVISQKPSRDICQRGTSLTIQCQVDSQVTMMFWYRQQPGQSLTLIATANQGSEATYESGFVIDKFPISRPNLTFSTLTVSNMSPEDSSIYLCSVVGGGGYGYTFGSGTRLTVV.

The rearrangement joins TRBV4-2 to TRBJ2-5, with 9 bases identical to TRBD2. The CDR3 covers 16 residues. The germline CDR1 and CDR2 sequences are LGHNA and YNFKEQ. Unmatched junction bases numbered 9, after V lost 3 bases and J lost 4 bases. CDR3 amino acids: CASSQSAAGGGETQYF. CDR3 coding DNA: TGTGCCAGCAGCCAGTCGGCCGCGGGAGGGGGAGAGACCCAGTACTTC.

The V gene is TRBV6-2 or TRBV6-3, the J gene TRBJ1-5, with TRBD1 identical over 11 bases. V shed 4 bases and J 6 bases; nucleotides not matched to a gene: 8. The CDR3 sequence is 16 residues long. Per germline, CDR1 MNHEY and CDR2 SVGEGT. CDR3 DNA: TGTGCCAGCAGTTTCCTCGGACAGGGGGCCGGTCAGCCCCAGCATTTT. As protein: CASSFLGQGAGQPQHF.

The V call is TRBV2, the J call TRBJ1-2; D not resolved. Germline lookup yields CDR1 SNHLY and CDR2 FYNNEI. The CDR3 runs 16 residues. The V end lost 0 bases, the J end lost 1 base, and 12 bases lay between the germline ends. Here the CDR3 reads CASSEALKEVNYGYTF. The CDR3, as DNA: TGTGCCAGCAGTGAAGCCCTAAAAGAAGTTAACTATGGCTACACCTTC.

The rearrangement uses TRBV29-1 and TRBJ1-2; D not resolved. This CDR3 is built from 10 residues. Germline-derived CDR1 and CDR2 are SQVTM and ANQGSEA. The V and J ends lost 6 bases and 8 bases respectively, with 10 bases between them. The CDR3 DNA reads TGCAGCGTCGCAGATGGGGGCTACACCTTC. Its protein is CSVADGGYTF.

The chain employs TRBV11-3 and TRBJ2-7; D is undetermined. Germline loops: CDR1 SGHNT, CDR2 YENEEA. The CDR3 is 13 amino acids. V lost 4 bases, J lost 6 bases, and 13 bases lay in between. The CDR3 here is CASSSQEWGEQYF. The CDR3 DNA reads TGTGCCAGCAGCTCCCAGGAGTGGGGCGAGCAGTACTTC.

The chain carries TRBV28 and TRBJ1-4; D remains unclear. The CDR3 is made up of 14 amino acids. The V gene lost 2 bases and the J gene lost 5 bases, with 9 bases spanning the gap. CDR1 is MDHEN and CDR2 is SYDVKM in the germline V gene. The CDR3 DNA sequence: TGTGCCAGCAGTTTAAACAGACTGAATGAAAAACTGTTTTTT. This gives the protein CASSLNRLNEKLFF.